This is a list of T cell receptor beta chains from one sample in a study of T cell responses to AZD1222 COVID-19 vaccine. Sequencing was performed with immunoSEQ multiplex PCR; in TCRdb, only in-frame clones are kept and a portion is missing. The table has roughly 40,000 clones, 88% seen once. The sample was peripheral blood, taken 28 days after the second AZD1222 dose. The source of these receptors is an adult who received the AZD1222 COVID-19 vaccine. CDR3s include the opening cysteine and the closing phenylalanine or tryptophan. D genes are given only for firm matches. Where a row states a size, it is once, few, many or the class of an expanded clone; other rows omit it.

TRBJ1-2	TRBV10-3	NA	16	once	TGTGCCATCAGTGAGTCCACGGGACTAGCTAGTTTTGGCTACACCTTC	CAISESTGLASFGYTF
TRBJ1-1	TRBV6-5	NA	13	once	TGTGCCACCACGCCTTGGGGTGTCACTGAAGCTTTCTTT	CATTPWGVTEAFF
TRBJ2-2	TRBV5-4	NA	15	NA	TGTGCCAGCAGCCCTGCGGGTGGTGACACCGGGGAGCTGTTTTTT	CASSPAGGDTGELFF
TRBJ2-7	TRBV5-6	TRBD1	16	few	TGTGCCAGCAGCTCTACAGGGGGCGAGGGGGGCTACGAGCAGTACTTC	CASSSTGGEGGYEQYF
TRBJ1-2	TRBV9	NA	15	NA	TGTGCCAGCAGCGTAGCTACGGGGCAGGGGTATGGCTACACCTTC	CASSVATGQGYGYTF
TRBJ2-3	TRBV7-2	NA	13	once	TGTGCCGGAGGGACTTACGACACAGATACGCAGTATTTT	CAGGTYDTDTQYF
TRBJ1-6	TRBV30	NA	16	once	TGTGCCTGGAGCGTCGGCGGGGTCCCCTATAATTCACCCCTCCACTTT	CAWSVGGVPYNSPLHF
TRBJ2-3	TRBV19	TRBD2	16	NA	TGTGCCAGTAGTATAGGGGGGAGGGGAGGCACAGATACGCAGTATTTT	CASSIGGRGGTDTQYF
TRBJ2-1	TRBV6-1	TRBD2	16	NA	TGTGCCAGCAGGGAACTTGAGGCGGGGGCCTACAATGAGCAGTTCTTC	CASRELEAGAYNEQFF
TRBJ1-2	TRBV9	NA	14	NA	TGTGCCAGCAGCCCCCGGGATCCTAACTATGGCTACACCTTC	CASSPRDPNYGYTF
TRBJ1-1	TRBV6-6	NA	13	NA	TGTGCCAGCACCCCCGGGCCCCAATCTGAAGCTTTCTTT	CASTPGPQSEAFF
TRBJ2-7	TRBV20-1	NA	11	NA	TGCAGTGCTAGTGTAGGGAACGAGCAGTACTTC	CSASVGNEQYF
TRBJ2-7	TRBV3-1/TRBV3-2	NA	14	NA	TGTGCCAGCAGCCACTCCCCAAACTCCTACGAGCAGTACTTC	CASSHSPNSYEQYF
TRBJ1-3	TRBV6-1	NA	15	NA	TGTGCCAGCAGTGAGGGTATAGGGGCTGGAAACACCATATATTTT	CASSEGIGAGNTIYF
TRBJ2-3	TRBV5-1	NA	15	NA	TGCGCCAGCAGCCCTGACGGAGTATCCACAGATACGCAGTATTTT	CASSPDGVSTDTQYF
TRBJ2-3	TRBV27	NA	15	NA	TGTGCCAGTCTCCTCTTGTCTCCCGAAGGAGATACGCAGTATTTT	CASLLLSPEGDTQYF
TRBJ1-4	TRBV7-8	NA	13	once	TGTGCCAGCAGCTTAGCCGACCTTGGAAAACTGTTTTTT	CASSLADLGKLFF
TRBJ2-7	TRBV9	TRBD1	14	once	TGTGCCAGCAGCGTAGGGACAGGGTTGGGCGAGCAGTACTTC	CASSVGTGLGEQYF
TRBJ2-2	TRBV11-2	NA	18	NA	TGTGCCAGCAGCCCCGAGGTTTTGCGGAGGACGAACACCGGGGAGCTGTTTTTT	CASSPEVLRRTNTGELFF
TRBJ2-3	TRBV5-1	TRBD1	15	NA	TGCGCCAGCAGCTTGGCCACAGGGGCCGCAGATACGCAGTATTTT	CASSLATGAADTQYF
TRBJ2-3	TRBV6-5	NA	13	NA	TGTGCCAGCAGTTATACGAACACAGATACGCAGTATTTT	CASSYTNTDTQYF
TRBJ2-1	TRBV7-2	TRBD1	15	few	TGTGCCAGCAGCTTATCCGGGACAGACTACAATGAGCAGTTCTTC	CASSLSGTDYNEQFF
TRBJ1-1	TRBV7-9	TRBD1	17	NA	TGTGCCAGCAGCCCAAAACATCGGACAGGGGGGAACACTGAAGCTTTCTTT	CASSPKHRTGGNTEAFF
TRBJ1-3	TRBV19	NA	15	NA	TGTGCCAGTAGGCCTACAGGGAGCTCTGGAAACACCATATATTTT	CASRPTGSSGNTIYF
TRBJ2-7	TRBV12-5	TRBD2	15	once	TGTGCTCGGGGGCGGGGCGGGGGGGGTGAGATCGAGCAGTACTTC	CARGRGGGGEIEQYF
TRBJ2-7	TRBV7-3	NA	15	once	TGTGCCAGCAGCAGAGACATGATCCGCTCCTACGAGCAGTACTTC	CASSRDMIRSYEQYF
TRBJ2-3	TRBV12-5	NA	16	NA	TGTGCTAGTGGTTTGGGGGCAGGGGATACAACAGATACGCAGTATTTT	CASGLGAGDTTDTQYF
TRBJ2-5	TRBV9	TRBD1	15	NA	TGTGCCAGCAGCGTAGGGCAGACAGGGCAAGAGACCCAGTACTTC	CASSVGQTGQETQYF
TRBJ2-1	TRBV7-3	TRBD2	15	NA	TGTGCCAGCAGCCCCGGGACTAGCGCCTACAATGAGCAGTTCTTC	CASSPGTSAYNEQFF
TRBJ2-7	TRBV4-1	TRBD1	13	NA	TGCGCCAGCAGCCGGGACAGGGGCCACGAGCAGTACTTC	CASSRDRGHEQYF
TRBJ2-3	TRBV7-2	TRBD2	16	NA	TGTGCCAGCAGCTACCTAGCGGGGCTAACCGCGAGTACGCAGTATTTT	CASSYLAGLTASTQYF
TRBJ1-2	TRBV6-2/TRBV6-3	TRBD1	14	once	TGTGCCAGCAGCCCAGGACAGGGGAACTATGGCTACACCTTC	CASSPGQGNYGYTF
TRBJ2-1	TRBV25-1	TRBD1	14	NA	TGTGCCAGTTCCGGGACAGGCCCCTTCAATGAGCAGTTCTTC	CASSGTGPFNEQFF
TRBJ1-2	TRBV7-9	TRBD1	12	few	TGTGCCAGCAGGAGGGACAGGGAGGGCTACACCTTC	CASRRDREGYTF
TRBJ1-5	TRBV10-3	TRBD1	15	NA	TGTGCCATCAGTGCGGGACAGTCAATCAATCAGCCCCAGCATTTT	CAISAGQSINQPQHF
TRBJ2-1	TRBV5-1	TRBD2	18	few	TGCGCCAGCAGCTTGGCCACTAGCGGGAGGGCCTTGGTGGATGAGCAGTTCTTC	CASSLATSGRALVDEQFF